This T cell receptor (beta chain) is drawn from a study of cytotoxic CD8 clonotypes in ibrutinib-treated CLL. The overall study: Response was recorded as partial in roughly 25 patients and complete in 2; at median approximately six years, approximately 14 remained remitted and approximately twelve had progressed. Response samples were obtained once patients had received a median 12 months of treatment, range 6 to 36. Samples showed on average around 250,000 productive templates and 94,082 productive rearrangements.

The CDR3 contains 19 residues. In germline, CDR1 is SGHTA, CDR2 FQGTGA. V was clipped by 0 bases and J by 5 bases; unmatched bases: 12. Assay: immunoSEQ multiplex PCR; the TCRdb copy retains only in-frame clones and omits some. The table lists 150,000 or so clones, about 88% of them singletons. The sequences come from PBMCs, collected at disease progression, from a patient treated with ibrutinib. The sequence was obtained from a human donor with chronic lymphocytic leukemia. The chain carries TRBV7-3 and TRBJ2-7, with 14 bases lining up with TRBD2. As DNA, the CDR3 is TGTGCCAGCAGCTTAACGGGACTAGCGGGAGTAGTAGGCAACGACGAGCAGTACTTC. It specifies CASSLTGLAGVVGNDEQYF.